A selection of T cell receptor beta chains follows, all from one sample in a study of memory CD4+ T cells and cytomegalovirus serostatus. Clones were sequenced by immunoSEQ multiplex PCR, and TCRdb holds only the in-frame ones, with some missing. The data contain about 59,000 clones, around 80% of them seen just once; the ten biggest clones take up around 0.58%. The sample taken for sequencing was memory CD4+ T cells from blood. These receptors all stem from an adult in good health and CMV-seronegative. Some clones in this sample may be carry-over from other donors' samples. Both conserved end residues are part of each CDR3. D genes are given only for firm matches. Clone size is shown for a subset of rows, as once, few, many or a class of expanded clone.

TRBJ2-1 TRBV7-8 NA TRBD1 TGTGCCAGCAGCTATGGGACAGGCGATTTCAATGAACAGTTCTTC CASSYGTGDFNEQFF
TRBJ1-3 TRBV29-1 NA TRBD1 TGCAGCGGTCGACAGGGGTCGGGAAACACCATATATTTT CSGRQGSGNTIYF
TRBJ2-3 TRBV6-5 NA TRBD2 TGTGCCAGCAGTTCGCCGGCGGGGGGAACAGATACGCAGTATTTT CASSSPAGGTDTQYF
TRBJ2-7 TRBV9 few NA TGTGCCAGCAGCGTAGGGCCTAGCTTAAATTACGAGCAGTACTTC CASSVGPSLNYEQYF
TRBJ2-1 TRBV5-4 NA NA TGTGCCAGCAGCCCTCATTCCGGCCTTTGGTCGGCGGGGCTCTACAATGAGCAGTTCTTC CASSPHSGLWSAGLYNEQFF
TRBJ2-5 TRBV11-2 NA NA TGTGCCAGCAGCTTAGCCTACAAAGTGGGGACAAAGCAAGAGACCCAGTACTTC CASSLAYKVGTKQETQYF
TRBJ1-2 TRBV5-1 NA TRBD1 TGCGCCAGCAGAAACCAAGTCCTATCTACAGGGGGCGGCTATGGCTACACCTTC CASRNQVLSTGGGYGYTF
TRBJ1-2 TRBV7-2 once NA TGTGCCAGCAGCTTACGCTCTTCCCCAGGGACTAACTATGGCTACACCTTC CASSLRSSPGTNYGYTF
TRBJ1-5 TRBV30 few NA TGTGCCTGGAGTGTGGGGGGTAGCAATCAGCCCCAGCATTTT CAWSVGGSNQPQHF
TRBJ1-2 TRBV5-5 NA NA TGTGCCAGCAGCTTGGAAGCAGGGAATGGCTACACCTTC CASSLEAGNGYTF
TRBJ1-2 TRBV9 NA NA TGTGCCAGCAGCGTTCGGGACACGATCTATGGCTACACCTTC CASSVRDTIYGYTF
TRBJ2-3 TRBV5-4 NA NA TGTGCCAGCAGCTTGGGGGGTAAGGCGGTCTCAGATACGCAGTATTTT CASSLGGKAVSDTQYF
TRBJ2-5 TRBV28 NA NA TGTGCCAGCACCATCGGGAGAAATAGGGAGACCCAGTACTTC CASTIGRNRETQYF
TRBJ1-4 TRBV6-6 NA NA TGTGCCAGCAGTCTCGGCCTTACGGGGGAAAAACTGTTTTTT CASSLGLTGEKLFF
TRBJ2-7 TRBV11-2 NA NA TGTGCCAGCAGCGCAGAAACCTACGAGCAGTACTTC CASSAETYEQYF
TRBJ2-2 TRBV5-1 NA NA TGCGCCAGCAGCTTGGGCCAGGCCGGGGAGCTGTTTTTT CASSLGQAGELFF
TRBJ1-1 TRBV18 few NA TGTGCCAGCTCACCATACGGAACGAACACTGAAGCTTTCTTT CASSPYGTNTEAFF
TRBJ2-3 TRBV11-2 once TRBD2 TGTGCCAGCAGCTTAGGTAGCCTAGCGGGGGGTACAGATACGCAGTATTTT CASSLGSLAGGTDTQYF
TRBJ2-2 TRBV11-3 once TRBD2 TGTGCCAGCAGCCCTGGGACTAGCGGAACTAACACCGGGGAGCTGTTTTTT CASSPGTSGTNTGELFF
TRBJ1-3 TRBV28 NA TRBD1 TGTGCCAGCAGTGAATCAGGGGGATCTGGAAACACCATATATTTT CASSESGGSGNTIYF
TRBJ2-6 TRBV11-2 NA TRBD2 TGTGCCAGCAGTATCGTAGCGGGATACCTTGGGGCCAACGTCCTGACTTTC CASSIVAGYLGANVLTF
TRBJ1-1 TRBV19 NA NA TGTGCCAGTGGGGCGGTTACGAACACTGAAGCTTTCTTT CASGAVTNTEAFF
TRBJ2-2 TRBV11-1 NA TRBD2 TGTGCCAGCAGTTCCAAGATAGCGGGAGGGCGGACCGGGGAGCTGTTTTTT CASSSKIAGGRTGELFF
TRBJ1-1 TRBV2 NA NA TGTGCCAGCAGTGACCAGGGTGCTGCCACTGAAGCTTTCTTT CASSDQGAATEAFF
TRBJ1-4 TRBV6-1 NA TRBD1 TGTGCCAGCAGGGGGGGGACAGCAACTAATGAAAAACTGTTTTTT CASRGGTATNEKLFF
TRBJ1-4 TRBV7-2 many NA TGTGCCAGCAGCTTTACCAGGGAGAGTGAAAAACTGTTTTTT CASSFTRESEKLFF
TRBJ2-5 TRBV7-2 NA NA TGTGCCAGCAGCTTGATGAGTCAGCAGACCCAGTACTTC CASSLMSQQTQYF
TRBJ2-3 TRBV7-5 NA NA TGTGCCAGAAGCCTGCCAAGGGACCCCGGAGGGACAGATACGCAGTATTTT CARSLPRDPGGTDTQYF
TRBJ1-5 TRBV7-8 NA NA TGTGCCAGCAGCTTAGGATGGTCGCAGAGCAATCAGCCCCAGCATTTT CASSLGWSQSNQPQHF
TRBJ2-7 TRBV5-4 NA TRBD2 TGTGCCAGCAGCTTGGCCGGGACTAGCGGTAACGAGCAGTACTTC CASSLAGTSGNEQYF
TRBJ1-4 TRBV5-1 NA TRBD1 TGCGCCAGCACGGACAGGGGTCCTCCAACTAATGAAAAACTGTTTTTT CASTDRGPPTNEKLFF
TRBJ1-6 TRBV11-2 NA NA TGTGCCAGCAGCTCAGAGGGGTTTGGACCCCTCCACTTT CASSSEGFGPLHF
TRBJ1-3 TRBV5-1 NA NA TGCGCCAGCAGCTTGGGGGGTGCAGGGGAAGGAAACACCATATATTTT CASSLGGAGEGNTIYF
TRBJ2-1 TRBV6-5 NA NA TGTGCCAGCAGTTACGGGGGGGCTCACTACAATGAGCAGTTCTTC CASSYGGAHYNEQFF
TRBJ1-3 TRBV29-1 NA TRBD1 TGCAGCGTTGATCAGACAGGGTCGAACACCATATATTTT CSVDQTGSNTIYF
TRBJ1-1 TRBV7-2 once NA TGTGCCAGCAGCTTAATGAGGGGAGGCACTGAAGCTTTCTTT CASSLMRGGTEAFF
TRBJ1-6 TRBV19 NA NA TGTGCCAGTAGTATCCTTTCGGACTATAATTCACCCCTCCACTTT CASSILSDYNSPLHF
TRBJ2-7 TRBV28 NA TRBD1 TGTGCCAGCAGTCGATTCCAGATCCGGGACAGGGCGATATACGAGCAGTACTTC CASSRFQIRDRAIYEQYF
TRBJ1-4 TRBV30 NA TRBD1 TGTGCCTGGAGTCTCCGGGACAGGAATGAAAAACTGTTTTTT CAWSLRDRNEKLFF
TRBJ2-3 TRBV7-3 NA NA TGTGCCAGCAGCTCAGGGTCTGGGACAGATACGCAGTATTTT CASSSGSGTDTQYF
TRBJ2-2 TRBV7-3 NA NA TGTGCCAGCAGCCCGACGGGGGCCGGGGAGCTGTTTTTT CASSPTGAGELFF
TRBJ2-7 TRBV19 once TRBD1 TGTGCCAGTAGCCCAGTATGGGGGGACAGGGCCTACGAGCAGTACTTC CASSPVWGDRAYEQYF
TRBJ1-4 TRBV18 few NA TGTGCCAGCTCACCTAGCAGTCGAGGTGAAAAACTGTTTTTT CASSPSSRGEKLFF
TRBJ2-5 TRBV11-1 NA NA TGTGCCAGCAGCGCGAGCGGAATCCAAGAGACCCAGTACTTC CASSASGIQETQYF
TRBJ1-5 TRBV19 NA NA TGTGCCAGTAGTATTTCTAGGATCTTGCATCAGCCCCAGCATTTT CASSISRILHQPQHF
TRBJ2-5 TRBV5-6 NA TRBD2 TGTGCCAGCAGCACTAGAACTAGCGGGAGTTACCAAGAGACCCAGTACTTC CASSTRTSGSYQETQYF
TRBJ1-1 TRBV7-2 few TRBD1 TGTGCCAGCAACAGGGGGGGGAACACTGAAGCTTTCTTT CASNRGGNTEAFF
TRBJ2-7 TRBV4-1 NA NA TGCGCCAGCAGCCACGTCAGGGACAACGAAAAGTACTTC CASSHVRDNEKYF
TRBJ2-1 TRBV9 NA NA TGTGCCAGCAGCTTAAAGGGGGGGTTCCTTTCAAACTCCTACAATGAGCAGTTCTTC CASSLKGGFLSNSYNEQFF
TRBJ2-5 TRBV28 NA TRBD2 TGTGCCAGCACCGGGGGGGAGAGGGGCCAAGAGACCCAGTACTTC CASTGGERGQETQYF
TRBJ2-7 TRBV28 once TRBD1 TGTGCCAGCAGTCCGGGACAGAGGGAGCAGTACTTC CASSPGQREQYF
TRBJ2-3 TRBV28 NA NA TGTGCCAGCAGCCCCCCGGGCACAGATACGCAGTATTTT CASSPPGTDTQYF
TRBJ1-6 TRBV7-2 NA NA TGTGCCAGCAGCCTCTACTCAGGGGCTTATAATTCACCCCTCCACTTT CASSLYSGAYNSPLHF
TRBJ1-1 TRBV2 NA NA TGTGCCAGCAGTGAAGTTCCCCGGGGTGAAGCTTTCTTT CASSEVPRGEAFF
TRBJ2-5 TRBV2 NA TRBD2 TGTGCCAGCAGGGGCACCGGGACTAGCGGGGGGGAGACCCAGTACTTC CASRGTGTSGGETQYF
TRBJ1-2 TRBV18 few NA TGTGCCAGCTCACCAGTCGGCAGGGACCATGGCTACACCTTC CASSPVGRDHGYTF
TRBJ2-1 TRBV10-3 NA NA TGTGCCATCAGCCACGGGACTGCCTCCTCCTACAATGAGCAGTTCTTC CAISHGTASSYNEQFF